This is a list of T cell receptor beta chains from one sample in a study of control samples from healthy donors and cancer patients. The assay was immunoSEQ multiplex PCR, and TCRdb's table has in-frame clones only and misses some. The table lists about 160,000 clones, 80% to 95% of them singletons. Source material: blood. These receptor sequences come from a woman aged 25 to 45 in good health. CDR3s leave out the opening cysteine and the closing phenylalanine or tryptophan. Each record gives: CDR3 length, V gene, J gene, D gene, CDR3 protein. D genes are given only for firm matches.

11	TRBV7-2	TRBJ2-4	.	ASSLGQALHQY
11	TRBV19	TRBJ2-5	.	ASSIGFQETQY
12	TRBV6-5	TRBJ1-1	.	ASILDSMNTEAF
11	TRBV12-3/TRBV12-4	TRBJ1-5	TRBD1	ASSLQGSQPQH
8	TRBV20-1	TRBJ2-1	.	SASPDEQF
11	TRBV19	TRBJ1-6	.	ASSKENNSPLH
17	TRBV30	TRBJ2-5	TRBD2	AWRAGTSGRGGYQETQY
12	TRBV9	TRBJ1-6	.	ASSPEREYSPLH
14	TRBV6-2/TRBV6-3	TRBJ2-7	TRBD2	ASSYSASGRAKEQY
11	TRBV2	TRBJ1-2	TRBD1	ASSAGTAYGYT
10	TRBV18	TRBJ2-7	TRBD2	ASSPGGDEQY
12	TRBV13	TRBJ2-7	TRBD2	ASRKAGALYEQY
10	TRBV4-3	TRBJ2-1	TRBD2	ASSRTSNEQF
13	TRBV6-2/TRBV6-3	TRBJ1-2	TRBD1	ASSYSPGGGYGYT
14	TRBV9	TRBJ2-7	.	ASSVGLWESSYEQY
13	TRBV19	TRBJ1-2	.	ASSIERARGYGYT
13	TRBV3-1/TRBV3-2	TRBJ1-3	TRBD1	ASSRQGANGNTIY
17	TRBV4-3	TRBJ2-4	.	ASSQELTRTKSAKNIQY
11	TRBV6-5	TRBJ2-1	TRBD2	ASNGLAGDEQF
13	TRBV7-9	TRBJ2-1	TRBD2	ASSQRTSAYNEQF
20	TRBV28	TRBJ1-6	.	ASSSVYRRGGLDGEISSPLH
13	TRBV4-3	TRBJ1-2	TRBD1	ASSYGQVAIYGYT
13	TRBV28	TRBJ2-2	.	ASSLPGARTGELF
13	TRBV5-5	TRBJ2-7	TRBD2	ASSSRGLASYEQY
14	TRBV5-8	TRBJ2-3	TRBD1	ASSLEGTGITDTQY
16	TRBV7-3	TRBJ1-1	.	ASSLGFGSGWPNTEAF
13	TRBV28	TRBJ2-1	TRBD1	ASSPRGQGEIWQF
11	TRBV29-1	TRBJ1-2	.	SVGPWDDYGYT
10	TRBV7-2	TRBJ1-2	.	ASSLESWGYT
13	TRBV6-4	TRBJ2-1	TRBD2	ASTELAGGDNEQF
13	TRBV12-5	TRBJ1-1	.	ASGIKVETNTEAF
12	TRBV28	TRBJ1-5	.	ASSSVRPNQPQH
14	TRBV9	TRBJ2-5	TRBD2	ASSVGGRANQETQY
14	TRBV5-1	TRBJ2-3	.	ASSQHGPRWTDTQY
12	TRBV19	TRBJ2-7	.	ASSSRRGSYEQY
16	TRBV7-9	TRBJ2-7	TRBD2	ASSARLAGGSPSYEQY
14	TRBV27	TRBJ1-3	TRBD1	ASSPRQGAAGNTIY
9	TRBV30	TRBJ1-2	.	AWSGGVGYT
9	TRBV7-8	TRBJ2-1	.	ASSVYNEQF
11	TRBV27	TRBJ2-7	TRBD1	ASSDGTAYEQY
11	TRBV7-3	TRBJ1-5	.	ASSLGRNQPQH
11	TRBV12-3/TRBV12-4	TRBJ2-7	.	ASSTTGGYEQY
9	TRBV6-2/TRBV6-3	TRBJ2-1	.	ASSFRAEQF
10	TRBV12-3/TRBV12-4	TRBJ2-2	.	ASYRVTGELF
12	TRBV27	TRBJ2-7	.	ASSLSGGPYEQY